This is a list of T cell receptor beta chains from one sample in a study of Ad26.COV2.S vaccination and SARS-CoV-2 variants. Profiling relied on immunoSEQ multiplex PCR, and the TCRdb table lists in-frame clones only, not all of them. In the table there are 180,000 or so clones, around nine tenths of which are singletons. The material sequenced was peripheral blood, taken after recovery from COVID-19. The receptors here all came from a human donor who had recovered from COVID-19. Each CDR3 is given with its conserved first and last residue. The D gene is left open where the match is weak. Rows give clone size only sometimes, using once, few, many, or a class for an expanded clone.

size | D | J | V | CDR3 | DNA
. | . | TRBJ2-5 | TRBV12-3/TRBV12-4 | CASSFGRETQYF | TGTGCCAGCAGTTTTGGCAGGGAGACCCAGTACTTC
. | . | TRBJ2-7 | TRBV5-6 | CASSLVPPTTREQYF | TGTGCCAGCAGCTTGGTGCCTCCTACTACTAGGGAGCAGTACTTC
. | . | TRBJ2-1 | TRBV28 | CASKETYNEQFF | TGTGCCAGCAAGGAAACGTACAATGAGCAGTTCTTC
few | TRBD1 | TRBJ1-6 | TRBV2 | CATRGTVNNSPLHF | TGTGCCACTAGGGGGACAGTAAATAATTCACCCCTCCACTTT
. | . | TRBJ2-3 | TRBV25-1 | CASSEFRITDTQYF | TGTGCCAGCAGTGAGTTTAGAATCACAGATACGCAGTATTTT
. | TRBD1 | TRBJ1-1 | TRBV3-1/TRBV3-2 | CASSQAWQGVEAFF | TGTGCCAGCAGCCAAGCTTGGCAGGGGGTCGAAGCTTTCTTT
. | TRBD1 | TRBJ2-2 | TRBV5-1 | CASSLGTGEAGELFF | TGCGCCAGCAGCTTGGGGACAGGGGAGGCCGGGGAGCTGTTTTTT
. | . | TRBJ1-4 | TRBV28 | CASSSQGGRDEKLFF | TGTGCCAGCAGTTCACAAGGAGGTAGAGATGAAAAACTGTTTTTT
. | . | TRBJ2-7 | TRBV2 | CASRRDLTYEQYF | TGTGCCAGCCGGAGGGATCTGACCTACGAGCAGTACTTC
. | . | TRBJ1-1 | TRBV10-1 | CASSELGEGIAFF | TGCGCCAGCAGTGAGTTAGGCGAAGGAATCGCTTTCTTT
. | TRBD2 | TRBJ2-1 | TRBV11-3 | CASSRSGGAHYNEQFF | TGTGCCAGCAGCAGAAGCGGGGGGGCTCACTACAATGAGCAGTTCTTC
. | TRBD2 | TRBJ2-1 | TRBV5-1 | CASRWTSGRPSSYNEQFF | TGCGCCAGCAGGTGGACTAGCGGGAGGCCGAGCTCCTACAATGAGCAGTTCTTC
. | . | TRBJ1-6 | TRBV27 | CASSFAGNNSPLHF | TGTGCCAGCAGTTTTGCGGGAAATAATTCACCCCTCCACTTT
few | . | TRBJ2-7 | TRBV6-1 | CASSEGVLVYEQYF | TGTGCCAGCAGTGAAGGGGTCCTAGTCTACGAGCAGTACTTC
. | TRBD2 | TRBJ2-1 | TRBV7-2 | CASSWGLAGYNEQFF | TGTGCCAGCAGCTGGGGACTAGCGGGCTACAATGAGCAGTTCTTC
. | . | TRBJ1-3 | TRBV2 | CASSDGPLGGNTIYF | TGTGCCAGCAGTGATGGCCCCTTAGGGGGAAACACCATATATTTT
few | . | TRBJ2-3 | TRBV5-1 | CASSLGGDTQYF | TGCGCCAGCAGCTTAGGAGGAGATACGCAGTATTTT
. | . | TRBJ2-2 | TRBV7-7 | CASSPTGTSTGELFF | TGTGCTAGCAGCCCCACCGGGACCTCCACCGGGGAGCTGTTTTTT
. | TRBD1 | TRBJ1-4 | TRBV4-1 | CASSLPLGVSRGQEKLFF | TGCGCCAGCAGCCTCCCCCTAGGAGTCTCAAGGGGGCAGGAAAAACTGTTTTTT
once | . | TRBJ1-1 | TRBV5-5 | CASSFGQPSEAFF | TGTGCCAGCAGCTTTGGGCAGCCGTCTGAAGCTTTCTTT
. | . | TRBJ1-6 | TRBV7-9 | CASSLVGTSYSPLHF | TGTGCCAGCAGCTTAGTTGGAACAAGTTATTCACCCCTCCACTTT
once | TRBD2 | TRBJ2-1 | TRBV11-3 | CASSLSGSAYNEQFF | TGTGCCAGCAGCTTAAGCGGGAGCGCCTACAATGAGCAGTTCTTC
. | . | TRBJ2-2 | TRBV2 | CASKVQWAGTGELFF | TGTGCCAGCAAGGTTCAGTGGGCGGGCACCGGGGAGCTGTTTTTT
. | . | TRBJ1-5 | TRBV4-2 | CASSQDQEYSNQPQHF | TGTGCCAGCAGCCAAGATCAGGAGTATAGCAATCAGCCCCAGCATTTT
. | . | TRBJ2-2 | TRBV4-1 | CASSPGAGELFF | TGCGCCAGCAGCCCCGGCGCCGGGGAGCTGTTTTTT
. | . | TRBJ2-1 | TRBV2 | CASSEGGLSVSYNEQFF | TGTGCCAGCAGTGAGGGGGGACTGTCAGTCTCCTACAATGAGCAGTTCTTC
. | . | TRBJ1-6 | TRBV9 | CASSVGGQSSPLHF | TGTGCCAGCAGCGTAGGCGGACAGTCATCACCCCTCCACTTT
. | . | TRBJ2-1 | TRBV12-3/TRBV12-4 | CASSWTLREQFF | TGTGCCAGCAGTTGGACCCTGAGGGAGCAGTTCTTC
. | . | TRBJ2-7 | TRBV28 | CASSPPGEQYF | TGTGCCAGCAGTCCCCCGGGGGAGCAGTACTTC